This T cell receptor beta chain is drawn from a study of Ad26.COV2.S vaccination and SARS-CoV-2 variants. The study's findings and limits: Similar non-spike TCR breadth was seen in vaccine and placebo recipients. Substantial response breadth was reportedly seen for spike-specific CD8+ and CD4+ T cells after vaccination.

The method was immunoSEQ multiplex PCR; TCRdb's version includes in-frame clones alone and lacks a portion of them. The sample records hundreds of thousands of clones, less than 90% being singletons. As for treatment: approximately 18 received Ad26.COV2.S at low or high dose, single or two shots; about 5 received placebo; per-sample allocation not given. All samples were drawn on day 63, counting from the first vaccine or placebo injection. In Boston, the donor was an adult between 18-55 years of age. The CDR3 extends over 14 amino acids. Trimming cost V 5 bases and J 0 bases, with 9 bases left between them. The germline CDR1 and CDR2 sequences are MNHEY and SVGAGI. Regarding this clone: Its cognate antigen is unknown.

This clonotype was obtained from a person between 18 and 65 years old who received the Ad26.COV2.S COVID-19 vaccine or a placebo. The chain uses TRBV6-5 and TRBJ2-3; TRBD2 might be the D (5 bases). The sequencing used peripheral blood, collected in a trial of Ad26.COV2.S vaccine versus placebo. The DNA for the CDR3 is TGTGCCAGCAGTCCGGGGTGGAGCACAGATACGCAGTATTTT. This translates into CASSPGWSTDTQYF.